The source of this T cell receptor beta chain is a study of T cell responses to AZD1222 COVID-19 vaccine. Remarks on this clone: Its antigen is not known.

Points from the study as a whole: CD4 TCRs linked to vaccination spanned spike, dominating at 160-218 and 743-854.

Only in-frame clones appear in the TCRdb table, and some are missing; sequencing was by immunoSEQ multiplex PCR. Among about 75,000 clones, approximately 88% were seen once, and the ten largest hold approximately 9.1%. The V end was cut by 2 bases, the J end by 8 bases, with 13 bases between. There are 15 residues in the CDR3. CDR1 and CDR2 (germline): MNHEY, SVGAGI. The sample was peripheral blood, taken 28 days after the second dose of the MenACWY control vaccine. This receptor was identified in an adult who received the MenACWY meningococcal vaccine as a control. The chain links TRBV6-5 to TRBJ1-6; D might be TRBD1 (5 bases). The CDR3 nucleotides read TGTGCCAGCAGTTACGAGCAGGGCCGGGATTCACCCCTCCACTTT. It is translated as CASSYEQGRDSPLHF.